These 13 T cell receptor beta chains were sequenced from one sample in a study of radiotherapy plus CTLA-4 blockade in lung cancer. This table comes from immunoSEQ multiplex PCR, and its TCRdb copy is limited to in-frame clones, with some not included. The repertoire has roughly 100,000 clones, around 80% of them found once; the top ten carry 20% to 30%. The sequenced sample was peripheral blood, obtained from a patient treated with radiotherapy plus ipilimumab. The receptors were gathered from a human donor with non-small cell lung cancer that progressed on radiotherapy plus ipilimumab.

In regard to this clone: The junction does not match germline at one end; this may be a read error. This chain links TRBV7-7 with TRBJ2-2; TRBD1 matches 8 bases. The CDR3 spans 13 residues. Germline lookup yields CDR1 SSHAT and CDR2 FNYEAQ (reference sequence). The CDR3 is CASKGQDTGELFF. In DNA, the CDR3 is TGTGCTAGCAAGGGACAGGACACCGGGGAGCTGTTTTTT.

This clone was recorded only once. The chain joins TRBV2 to TRBJ2-2, with 7 bases aligning to TRBD1. V gave up 3 bases and J gave up 6 bases; unmatched junction bases: 1. Germline V gene data show CDR1 as SNHLY and CDR2 as FYNNEI. This CDR3 has 13 amino acids. CDR3 nucleotide sequence: TGTGCCAGCAGTGACCAGGGGGCCGGGGAGCTGTTTTTT. It encodes CASSDQGAGELFF.

This clone was counted between two and nine times. The chain couples TRBV6-5 to TRBJ1-5; 8 positions agree with TRBD1. V shed 6 bases and J 5 bases; nucleotides not matched to a gene: 3. The CDR3 contains 13 residues. Germline V gene lookup returns CDR1 MNHEY and CDR2 SVGAGI. The CDR3 sequence: CASRGQGDQPQHF. In nucleotides, the CDR3 is TGTGCCAGCAGAGGACAGGGAGATCAGCCCCAGCATTTT.

The chain links TRBV11-2 to TRBJ1-2, with D possibly matching TRBD1 (5 bases). Trimming pared 1 base from V and 1 base from J, leaving 19 bases between. Germline values: CDR1 SGHAT, CDR2 FQNNGV. The CDR3 runs to 18 residues. The chain's CDR3 is CASSLVSGEGTVNYGYTF. CDR3 nucleotides: TGTGCCAGCAGCTTAGTGAGTGGGGAGGGGACGGTTAACTATGGCTACACCTTC.

This chain uses TRBV5-4 with TRBJ2-3, with a possible D match to TRBD2 (7 bases). This CDR3 has 15 amino acids. The V end was cut by 4 bases, the J end by 8 bases, with 20 bases between. Germline assignment: CDR1 SGHNT and CDR2 YYREEE (reference sequence). CDR3 region: CASSTGTRGGVTQYF. CDR3 DNA sequence: TGTGCCAGCAGCACCGGGACAAGGGGAGGGGTTACGCAGTATTTT.

The rearrangement uses TRBV9 and TRBJ2-1; the D gene is possibly TRBD2 (6 bases). Deletions cut 0 bases from V and 3 bases from J, with 10 bases between. Germline-derived CDR1 and CDR2 are SGDLS and YYNGEE. CDR3 length: 15 residues. The chain's CDR3 is CASSVAGANYNEQFF. The CDR3 DNA reads as TGTGCCAGCAGCGTAGCGGGAGCCAACTACAATGAGCAGTTCTTC.

The V gene is TRBV5-1, the J gene TRBJ2-5, with D perhaps assigned TRBD1 or TRBD2 (5 bases each). CDR3 length: 12 amino acids. CDR1 SGHRS and CDR2 YFSETQ come from the germline V gene. With 5 bases removed from V and 5 bases from J, the gap between germline ends came to 10 bases. This CDR3 is CASSRGGETQYF. CDR3 coding DNA: TGCGCCAGCAGTCGGGGCGGGGAGACCCAGTACTTC.

This chain connects TRBV28 to TRBJ1-4; no clear D. The V gene's germline CDR1 is MDHEN and CDR2 SYDVKM. This CDR3 has 15 amino acids. Trimming removed 4 bases from V and 0 bases from J, with 9 bases in between. The CDR3 coding sequence is TGTGCCAGCAGTTCCCTTCGTGCAACTAATGAAAAACTGTTTTTT. This sequence encodes CASSSLRATNEKLFF. The full variable domain, rest sourced from reference TRBV28 and TRBJ1-4, is DVKVTQSSRYLVKRTGEKVFLECVQDMDHENMFWYRQDPGLGLRLIYFSYDVKMKEKGDIPEGYSVSREKKERFSLILESASTNQTSMYLCASSSLRATNEKLFFGSGTQLSVL.

CDR3 loop: CAWSGNQGTYYSNQPQHF. The CDR3 DNA follows: TGTGCCTGGAGCGGAAACCAGGGGACCTACTATAGCAATCAGCCCCAGCATTTT. This rearrangement joins TRBV30 to TRBJ1-5, with D perhaps matching TRBD1 (6 bases). This CDR3 has 18 residues. Deletions cut 3 bases from V and 0 bases from J, with 21 bases between. Germline V lookup: CDR1 GTSNPN, CDR2 SVGIG (reference sequence).

This chain links TRBV29-1 with TRBJ2-1; 9 nucleotides agree with TRBD1. V was clipped by 4 bases and J by 5 bases; unmatched bases: 3. This CDR3 comprises 13 residues. Germline CDR1 and CDR2: SQVTM and ANQGSEA. The CDR3 nucleotides read TGCAGCGTTGTAGGGACAGGGAACAATGAGCAGTTCTTC. Translating it yields CSVVGTGNNEQFF.

The V gene is TRBV9, the J gene TRBJ2-5; 8 positions agree with TRBD1. Near its end, the DNA agrees better with TRBJ2-7, so the J call may be wrong. The CDR3 length is 15 residues. CDR1 SGDLS and CDR2 YYNGEE come from the germline V gene. This CDR3 is CASSVGQGPSYEQYF. The CDR3 coding sequence is TGTGCCAGCAGCGTAGGACAGGGGCCCTCCTACGAGCAGTACTTC.

This clone has only a few counts. In DNA form, the CDR3 reads TGTGCCAGCAGTTACCAGGGCAGGGCGGAGCAGTACGTC. Protein: CASSYQGRAEQYV. The chain employs TRBV6-6 and TRBJ2-7, with D perhaps matching TRBD1 (5 bases). The CDR3 is 13 residues long. Germline values: CDR1 MNHNY, CDR2 SVGAGI (reference sequence). V lost 2 bases and J lost 7, with 12 bases in between.

The chain uses TRBV4-1 and TRBJ2-3; D is undetermined. The CDR3 extends over 14 amino acids. Deletions cut 3 bases from V and 0 bases from J, with 7 bases between. Germline assignment: CDR1 MGHRA and CDR2 YSYEKL. The CDR3 sequence is CASSQVGSTDTQYF. DNA of the CDR3: TGCGCCAGCAGCCAGGTCGGAAGCACAGATACGCAGTATTTT.